The entry that follows covers one T cell receptor (beta chain) sequence. Data came from immunoSEQ multiplex PCR; TCRdb stores just in-frame clones and leaves some out. The sample shows over 85,000 clones, about 95% of them seen only once. This specimen comes from a study of technical replicates of blood from a handful of donors. V gave up 9 bases and J gave up 3 bases; unmatched junction bases: 8. The germline CDR1 and CDR2 sequences are ENHRY and SYGVKD. The CDR3 loop spans 13 amino acids. Sequenced sample: T cells isolated from PBMCs. The sequence was obtained from a human donor in good health. This sequence joins TRBV10-3 and TRBJ2-7, with 7 nucleotides matching TRBD1. CDR3 sequence: CAITTGTLYEQYF. The CDR3 DNA reads as TGTGCCATTACGACAGGGACCCTCTACGAGCAGTACTTC.